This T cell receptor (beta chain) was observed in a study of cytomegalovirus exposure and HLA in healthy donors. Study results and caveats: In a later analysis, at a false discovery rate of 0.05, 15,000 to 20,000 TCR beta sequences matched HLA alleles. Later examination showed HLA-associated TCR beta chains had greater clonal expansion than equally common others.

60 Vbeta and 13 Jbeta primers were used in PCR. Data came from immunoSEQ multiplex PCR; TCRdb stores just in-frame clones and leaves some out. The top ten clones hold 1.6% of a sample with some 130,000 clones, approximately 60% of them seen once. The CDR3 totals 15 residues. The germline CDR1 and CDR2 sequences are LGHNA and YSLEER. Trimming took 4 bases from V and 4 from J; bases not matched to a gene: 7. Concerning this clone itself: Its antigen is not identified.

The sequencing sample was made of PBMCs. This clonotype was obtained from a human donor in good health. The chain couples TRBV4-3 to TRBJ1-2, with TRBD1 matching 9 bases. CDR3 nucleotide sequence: TGCGCCAGCAGCCCAGGGACAGGGAAGGGCTATGGCTACACCTTC. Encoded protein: CASSPGTGKGYGYTF.